The T cell receptor beta chain under discussion was sequenced for a study of cytomegalovirus exposure and HLA in healthy donors. Points from the study as a whole: The authors later found most CMV-associated TCR beta chains appeared HLA-restricted. Testing in vitro showed a few CMV-associated chains specific for CMV antigens. According to the study, 150 to 200 TCR beta chains were cytomegalovirus-associated.

Primers: 60 Vbeta forward and 13 Jbeta reverse. Using immunoSEQ multiplex PCR, the repertoire was profiled, and TCRdb retains in-frame clones only, with some absent. Counted here are 130,000 or so clones, 77% occurring once; the ten biggest clones make up roughly 5.8%. A remark on this clone: Its specificity is not known.

This CDR3 has 13 residues. Germline values: CDR1 MNHNS, CDR2 SASEGT. The source is a man aged 18-30 years in good health and CMV-seropositive. The sequenced sample consisted of PBMCs. The genes are TRBV6-1 and TRBJ2-5; the match to TRBD1 covers 8 bases. The J call may be mistaken, given a closer DNA end match to TRBJ2-7. The CDR3 bases are TGTGCCAGCAGTGAGGACAGGGTAGTCGAGCAGTACTTC. It yields the protein CASSEDRVVEQYF.